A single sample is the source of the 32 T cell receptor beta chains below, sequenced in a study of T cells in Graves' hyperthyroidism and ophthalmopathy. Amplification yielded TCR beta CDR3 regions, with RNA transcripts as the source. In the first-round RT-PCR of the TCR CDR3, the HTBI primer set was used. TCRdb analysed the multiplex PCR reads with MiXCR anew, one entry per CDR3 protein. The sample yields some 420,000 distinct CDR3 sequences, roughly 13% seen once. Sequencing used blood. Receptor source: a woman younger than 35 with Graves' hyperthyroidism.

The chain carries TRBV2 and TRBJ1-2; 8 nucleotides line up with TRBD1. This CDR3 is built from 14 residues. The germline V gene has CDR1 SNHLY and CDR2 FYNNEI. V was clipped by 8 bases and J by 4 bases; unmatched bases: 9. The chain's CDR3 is CASCIQGAVYGYTF. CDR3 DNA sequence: TGTGCCAGCTGTATTCAGGGGGCCGTCTATGGCTACACCTTC.

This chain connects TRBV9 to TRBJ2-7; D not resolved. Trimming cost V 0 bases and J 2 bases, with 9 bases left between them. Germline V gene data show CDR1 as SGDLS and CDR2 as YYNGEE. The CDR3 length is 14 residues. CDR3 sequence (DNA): TGTGCCAGCAGCGTAGATGACCGAACCTACGAGCAGTACTTC. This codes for CASSVDDRTYEQYF. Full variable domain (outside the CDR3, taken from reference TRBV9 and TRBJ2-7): DSGVTQTPKHLITATGQRVTLRCSPRSGDLSVYWYQQSLDQGLQFLIQYYNGEERAKGNILERFSAQQFPDLHSELNLSSLELGDSALYFCASSVDDRTYEQYFGPGTRLTVT.

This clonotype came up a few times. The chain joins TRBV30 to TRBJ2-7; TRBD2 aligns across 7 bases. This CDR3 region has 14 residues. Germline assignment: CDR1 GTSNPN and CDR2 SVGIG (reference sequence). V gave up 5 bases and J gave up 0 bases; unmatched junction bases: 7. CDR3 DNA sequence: TGTGCCTGGGGTGCGGGCGGGAGCTCCTACGAGCAGTACTTC. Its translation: CAWGAGGSSYEQYF.

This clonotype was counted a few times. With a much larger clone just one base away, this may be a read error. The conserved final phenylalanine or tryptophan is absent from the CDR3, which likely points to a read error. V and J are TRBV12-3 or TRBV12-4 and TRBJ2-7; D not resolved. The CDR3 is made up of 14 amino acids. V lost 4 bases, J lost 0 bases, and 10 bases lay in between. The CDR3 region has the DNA TGTGCCAGCAGTTCCGACGGCCGCTCCTACGAGCAGTACCTC. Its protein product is CASSSDGRSYEQYL.

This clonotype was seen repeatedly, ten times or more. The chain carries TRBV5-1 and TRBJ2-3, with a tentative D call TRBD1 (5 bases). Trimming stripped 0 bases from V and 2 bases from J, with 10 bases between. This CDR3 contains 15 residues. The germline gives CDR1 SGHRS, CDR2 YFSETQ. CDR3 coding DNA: TGCGCCAGCAGCTTGGACCAGGGATTCACAGATACGCAGTATTTT. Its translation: CASSLDQGFTDTQYF.

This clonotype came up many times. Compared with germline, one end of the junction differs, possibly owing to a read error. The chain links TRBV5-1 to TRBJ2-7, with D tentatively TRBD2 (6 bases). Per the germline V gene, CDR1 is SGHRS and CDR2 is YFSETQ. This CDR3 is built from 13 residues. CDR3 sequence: CASSLVGGYEQYF. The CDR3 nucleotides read TGTGCCAGCAGCCTGGTCGGAGGGTACGAGCAGTACTTC.

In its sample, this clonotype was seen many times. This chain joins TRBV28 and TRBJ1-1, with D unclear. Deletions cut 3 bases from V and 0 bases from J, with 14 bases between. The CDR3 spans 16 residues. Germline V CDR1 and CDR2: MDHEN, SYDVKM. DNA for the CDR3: TGTGCCAGCAGTTTGGGCCAGGCGTATATGAACACTGAAGCTTTCTTT. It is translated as CASSLGQAYMNTEAFF.

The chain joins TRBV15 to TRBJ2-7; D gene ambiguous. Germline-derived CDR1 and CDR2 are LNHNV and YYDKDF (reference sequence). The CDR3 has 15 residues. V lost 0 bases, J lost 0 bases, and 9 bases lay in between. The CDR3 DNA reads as TGTGCCACCAGCAGAGAAGCGAACCCCTCCTACGAGCAGTACTTC. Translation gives CATSREANPSYEQYF. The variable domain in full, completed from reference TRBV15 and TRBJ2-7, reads DAMVIQNPRYQVTQFGKPVTLSCSQTLNHNVMYWYQQKSSQAPKLLFHYYDKDFNNEADTPDNFQSRRPNTSFCFLDIRSPGLGDTAMYLCATSREANPSYEQYFGPGTRLTVT.

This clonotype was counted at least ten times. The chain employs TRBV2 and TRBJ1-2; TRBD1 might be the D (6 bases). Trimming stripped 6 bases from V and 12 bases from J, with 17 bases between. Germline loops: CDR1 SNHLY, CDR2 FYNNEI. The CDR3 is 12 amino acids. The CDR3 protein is CASSPGGRRDTF. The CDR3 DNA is TGTGCCAGCAGCCCTGGGGGGCGCCGAGACACCTTC.

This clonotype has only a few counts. The CDR3 nucleotides are TGCAGGGCCCAGTCCGACAGGGGGTCAACTAATGAAAAACTGTTTTTT. This sequence encodes CRAQSDRGSTNEKLFF. This chain joins TRBV20-1 and TRBJ1-4; 9 positions match TRBD1. The germline V gene has CDR1 DFQATT and CDR2 SNEGSKA (reference sequence). CDR3 size: 16 residues.

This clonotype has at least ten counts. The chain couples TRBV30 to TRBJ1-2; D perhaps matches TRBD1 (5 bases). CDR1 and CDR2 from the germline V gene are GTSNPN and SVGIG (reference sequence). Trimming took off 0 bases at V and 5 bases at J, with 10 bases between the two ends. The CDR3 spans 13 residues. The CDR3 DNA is TGTGCCTGGAGTGTCGCCAGGGAATATGGCTACACCTTC. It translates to CAWSVAREYGYTF.

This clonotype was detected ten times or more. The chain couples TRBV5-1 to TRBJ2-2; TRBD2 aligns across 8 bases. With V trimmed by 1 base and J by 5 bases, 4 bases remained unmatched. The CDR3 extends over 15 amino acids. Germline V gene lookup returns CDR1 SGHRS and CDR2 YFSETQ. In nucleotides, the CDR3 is TGCGCCAGCAGCTTGAATAGCGGGGATACCGGGGAGCTGTTTTTT. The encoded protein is CASSLNSGDTGELFF.

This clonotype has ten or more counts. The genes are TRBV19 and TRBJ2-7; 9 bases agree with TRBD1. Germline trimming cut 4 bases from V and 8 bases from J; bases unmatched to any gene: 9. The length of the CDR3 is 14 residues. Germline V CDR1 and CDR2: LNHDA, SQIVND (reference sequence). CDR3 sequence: CASSTDRGSSKQYF. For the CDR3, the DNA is TGTGCCAGTAGTACAGACAGGGGGTCGTCTAAGCAGTACTTC.

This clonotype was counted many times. In DNA form, the CDR3 reads TGTGCCAGCGGACAGGGGACAAATCAGCCCCAGCATTTT. Its translation is CASGQGTNQPQHF. The V call is TRBV11-2, the J call TRBJ1-5; TRBD1 agrees at 9 bases. The CDR3 extends over 13 amino acids. Germline loops: CDR1 SGHAT, CDR2 FQNNGV. The ends lost 8 bases at V and 4 bases at J; junction bases unmatched: 3.

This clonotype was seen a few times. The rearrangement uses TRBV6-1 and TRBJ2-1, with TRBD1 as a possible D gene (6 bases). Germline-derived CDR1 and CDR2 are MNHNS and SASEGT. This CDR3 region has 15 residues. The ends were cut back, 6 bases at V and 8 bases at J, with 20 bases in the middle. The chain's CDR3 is CASRRVPQGKDEQFF. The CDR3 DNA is TGTGCCAGCAGGCGGGTCCCACAGGGTAAGGATGAGCAGTTCTTC.

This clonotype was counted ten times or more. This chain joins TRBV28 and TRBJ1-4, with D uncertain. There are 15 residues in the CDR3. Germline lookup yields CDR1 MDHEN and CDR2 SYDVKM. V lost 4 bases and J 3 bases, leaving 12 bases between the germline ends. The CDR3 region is CASSSSGNPNEKLFF. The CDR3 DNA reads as TGTGCCAGCAGTTCCTCAGGCAACCCTAATGAAAAACTGTTTTTT.

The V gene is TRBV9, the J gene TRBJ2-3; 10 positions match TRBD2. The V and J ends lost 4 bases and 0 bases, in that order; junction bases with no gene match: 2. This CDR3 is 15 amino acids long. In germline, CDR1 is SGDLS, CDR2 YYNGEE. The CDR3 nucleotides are TGTGCCAGCAGCAATAGCGGGGGGAGCACAGATACGCAGTATTTT. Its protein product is CASSNSGGSTDTQYF.

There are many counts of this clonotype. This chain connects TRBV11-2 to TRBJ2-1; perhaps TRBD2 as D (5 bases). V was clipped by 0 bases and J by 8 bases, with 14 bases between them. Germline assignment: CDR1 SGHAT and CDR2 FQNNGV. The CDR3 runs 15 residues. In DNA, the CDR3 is TGTGCCAGCAGCTTAGATTCGAGGGTGTTCGATGAGCAGTTCTTC. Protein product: CASSLDSRVFDEQFF.

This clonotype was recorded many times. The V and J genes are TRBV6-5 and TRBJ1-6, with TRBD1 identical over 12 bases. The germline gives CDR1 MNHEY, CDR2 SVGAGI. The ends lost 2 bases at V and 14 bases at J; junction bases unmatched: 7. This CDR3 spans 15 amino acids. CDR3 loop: CASSYGLGTGGTLHF. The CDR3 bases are TGTGCCAGCAGTTACGGTTTAGGGACAGGGGGCACCCTCCACTTT.

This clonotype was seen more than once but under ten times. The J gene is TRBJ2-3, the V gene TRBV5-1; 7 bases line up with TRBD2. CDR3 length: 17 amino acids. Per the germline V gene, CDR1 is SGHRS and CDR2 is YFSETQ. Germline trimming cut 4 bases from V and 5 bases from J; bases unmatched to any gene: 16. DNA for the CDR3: TGCGCCAGCAGCGGGCAGCGGGATTTTGGAGCCCGAGATACGCAGTATTTT. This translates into CASSGQRDFGARDTQYF. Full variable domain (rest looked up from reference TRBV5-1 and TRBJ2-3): KAGVTQTPRYLIKTRGQQVTLSCSPISGHRSVSWYQQTPGQGLQFLFEYFSETQRNKGNFPGRFSGRQFSNSRSEMNVSTLELGDSALYLCASSGQRDFGARDTQYFGPGTRLTVL.

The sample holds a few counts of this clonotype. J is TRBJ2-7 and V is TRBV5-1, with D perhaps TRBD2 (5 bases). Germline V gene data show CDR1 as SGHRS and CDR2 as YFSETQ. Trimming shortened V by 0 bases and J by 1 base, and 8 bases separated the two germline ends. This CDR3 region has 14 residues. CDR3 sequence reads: CASSLGEQSYEQYF. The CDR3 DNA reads TGCGCCAGCAGCTTGGGGGAGCAGTCCTACGAGCAGTACTTC.

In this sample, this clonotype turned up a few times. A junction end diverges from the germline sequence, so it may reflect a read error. In DNA form, the CDR3 reads TGTGCCAGCACCCTAGCGGGAAACATCGGGGAGCTGTTTTTT. Translated: CASTLAGNIGELFF. The chain recombines TRBV28 with TRBJ2-2, with 9 bases that match TRBD2. From germline, CDR1 is MDHEN and CDR2 SYDVKM. The CDR3 runs to 14 residues.

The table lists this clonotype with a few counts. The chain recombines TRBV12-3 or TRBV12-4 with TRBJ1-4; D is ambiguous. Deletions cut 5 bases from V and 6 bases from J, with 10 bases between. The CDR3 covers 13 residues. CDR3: CASSTTADEKLFF. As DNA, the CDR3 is TGTGCCAGCAGTACAACAGCTGATGAAAAACTGTTTTTT.

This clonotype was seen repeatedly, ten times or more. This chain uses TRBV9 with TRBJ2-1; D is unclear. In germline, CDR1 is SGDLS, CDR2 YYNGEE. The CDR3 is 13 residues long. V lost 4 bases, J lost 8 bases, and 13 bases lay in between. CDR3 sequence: CASSSPLGDEQFF. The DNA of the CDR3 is TGTGCCAGCAGCTCCCCCCTTGGCGATGAGCAGTTCTTC.

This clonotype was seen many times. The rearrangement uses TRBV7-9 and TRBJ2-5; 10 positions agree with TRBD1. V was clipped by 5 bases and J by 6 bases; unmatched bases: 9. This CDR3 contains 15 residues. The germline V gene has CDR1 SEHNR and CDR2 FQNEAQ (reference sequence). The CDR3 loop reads CASSTGQGRIKTQYF. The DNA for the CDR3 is TGTGCCAGCAGCACGGGACAGGGGCGCATAAAGACCCAGTACTTC.

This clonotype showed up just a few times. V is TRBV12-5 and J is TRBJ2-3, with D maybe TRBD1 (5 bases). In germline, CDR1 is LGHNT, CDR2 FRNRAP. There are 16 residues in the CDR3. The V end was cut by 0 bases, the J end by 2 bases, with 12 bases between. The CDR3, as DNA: TGTGCTAGTGGTTTGGTATTAAGGGGCTTCACAGATACGCAGTATTTT. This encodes CASGLVLRGFTDTQYF.

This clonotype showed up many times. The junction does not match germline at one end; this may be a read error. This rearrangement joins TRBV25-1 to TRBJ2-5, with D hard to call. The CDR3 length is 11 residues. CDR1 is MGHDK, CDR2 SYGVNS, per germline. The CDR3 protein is CASKDQETQYF. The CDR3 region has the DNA TGTGCCAGCAAGGACCAGGAGACCCAGTACTTC. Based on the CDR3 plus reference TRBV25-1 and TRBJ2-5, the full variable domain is EADIYQTPRYLVIGTGKKITLECSQTMGHDKMYWYQQDPGMELHLIHYSYGVNSTEKGDLSSESTVSRIRTEHFPLTLESARPSHTSQYLCASKDQETQYFGPGTRLLVL.

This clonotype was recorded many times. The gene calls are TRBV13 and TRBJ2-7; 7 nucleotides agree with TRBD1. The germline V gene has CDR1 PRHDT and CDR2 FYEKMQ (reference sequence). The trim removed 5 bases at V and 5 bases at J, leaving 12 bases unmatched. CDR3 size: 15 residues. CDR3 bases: TGTGCCAGCAGCCCCGGCGGCAGGGGGATCAACGAGCAGTACTTC. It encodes CASSPGGRGINEQYF.

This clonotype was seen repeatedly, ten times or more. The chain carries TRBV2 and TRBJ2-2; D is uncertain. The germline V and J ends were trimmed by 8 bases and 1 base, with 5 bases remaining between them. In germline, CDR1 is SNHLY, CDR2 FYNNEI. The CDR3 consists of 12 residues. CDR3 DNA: TGTGCCAGCGGACGGAACACCGGGGAGCTGTTTTTT. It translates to CASGRNTGELFF.

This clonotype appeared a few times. The CDR3 is CASSPIRLPNTEAFF. The CDR3, as DNA: TGTGCCAGCAGCCCGATTCGGCTTCCGAACACTGAAGCTTTCTTT. The chain recombines TRBV9 with TRBJ1-1; D not certain. The CDR3 sequence is 15 residues long. The germline V gene has CDR1 SGDLS and CDR2 YYNGEE. V lost 4 bases, J lost 1 base, and 14 bases lay in between.

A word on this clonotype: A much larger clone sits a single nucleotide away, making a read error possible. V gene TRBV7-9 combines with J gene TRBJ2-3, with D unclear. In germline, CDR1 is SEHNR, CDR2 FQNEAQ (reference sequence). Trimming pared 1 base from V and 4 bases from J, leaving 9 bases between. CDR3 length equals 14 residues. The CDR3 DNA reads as TGTGCCAGCAGCTTAGACATCGAGGCAGATACGCAGTATTTT. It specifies CASSLDIEADTQYF. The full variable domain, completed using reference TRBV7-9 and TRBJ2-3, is DTGVSQNPRHKITKRGQNVTFRCDPISEHNRLYWYRQTLGQGPEFLTYFQNEAQLEKSRLLSDRFSAERPKGSFSTLEIQRTEQGDSAMYLCASSLDIEADTQYFGPGTRLTVL.

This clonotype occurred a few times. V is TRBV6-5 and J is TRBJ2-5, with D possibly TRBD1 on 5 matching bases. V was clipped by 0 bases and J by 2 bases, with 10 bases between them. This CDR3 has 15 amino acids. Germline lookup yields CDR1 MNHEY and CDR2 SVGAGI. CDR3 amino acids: CASSYSGAVQETQYF. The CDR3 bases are TGTGCCAGCAGTTACTCTGGGGCAGTACAAGAGACCCAGTACTTC.